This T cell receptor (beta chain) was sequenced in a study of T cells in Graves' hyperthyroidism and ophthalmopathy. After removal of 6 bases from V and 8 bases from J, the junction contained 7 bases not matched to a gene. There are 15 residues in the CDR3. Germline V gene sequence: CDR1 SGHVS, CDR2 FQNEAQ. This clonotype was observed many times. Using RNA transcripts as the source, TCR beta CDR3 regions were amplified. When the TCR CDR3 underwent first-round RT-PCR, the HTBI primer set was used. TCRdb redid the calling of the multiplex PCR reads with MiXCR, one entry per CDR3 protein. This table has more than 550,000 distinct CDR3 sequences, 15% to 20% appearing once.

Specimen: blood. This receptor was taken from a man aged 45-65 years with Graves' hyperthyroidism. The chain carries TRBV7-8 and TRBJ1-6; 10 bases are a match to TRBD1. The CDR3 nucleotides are TGTGCCAGCAGTCTACTGGACAGGGGGTATTCACCCCTCCACTTT. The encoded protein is CASSLLDRGYSPLHF.